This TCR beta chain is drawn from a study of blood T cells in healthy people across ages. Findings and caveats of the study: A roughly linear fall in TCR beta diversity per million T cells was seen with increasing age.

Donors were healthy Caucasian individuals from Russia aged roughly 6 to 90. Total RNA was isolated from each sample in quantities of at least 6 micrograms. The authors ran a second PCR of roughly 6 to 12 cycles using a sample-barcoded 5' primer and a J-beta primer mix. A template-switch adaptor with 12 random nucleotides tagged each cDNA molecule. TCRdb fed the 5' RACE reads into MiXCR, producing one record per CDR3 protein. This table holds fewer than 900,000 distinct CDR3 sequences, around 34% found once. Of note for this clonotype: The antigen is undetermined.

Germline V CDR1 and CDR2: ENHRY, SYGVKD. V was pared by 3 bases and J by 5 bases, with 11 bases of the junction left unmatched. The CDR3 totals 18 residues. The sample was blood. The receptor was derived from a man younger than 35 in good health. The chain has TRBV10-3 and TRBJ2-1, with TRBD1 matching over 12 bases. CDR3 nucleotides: TGTGCCATCAGTGATCCCCCTCGGGGGACAGGGGGCCACAATGAGCAGTTCTTC. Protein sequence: CAISDPPRGTGGHNEQFF.